This T cell receptor (beta chain) was obtained from a study of early stage breast cancer tumors. General observations from the study: Tumors had approximately 2.4-fold higher T cell density than normal breast.

Sequencing was performed with immunoSEQ multiplex PCR; in TCRdb, only in-frame clones are kept and a portion is missing. The sample lists about 19,000 clones; 65% to 85% were seen once. The length of the CDR3 is 15 residues. V lost 3 bases, J lost 6 bases, and 11 bases stayed unmatched. From germline, CDR1 is MGHRA and CDR2 YSYEKL. About this clone: Its antigen is still unknown.

V usage is TRBV4-1 and J usage is TRBJ2-7, with 7 bases fitting TRBD2. The source material was blood. This receptor was identified in a person in their 70s with breast cancer. CDR3 region: CASSQGPTAGVEQYF. The DNA for the CDR3 is TGCGCCAGCAGCCAGGGCCCCACGGCGGGGGTCGAGCAGTACTTC.